Listed here are 26 T cell receptor beta chains from one sample, sequenced in a study of blood T cells in healthy people across ages. Combining a sample-barcoded 5' primer with a J-beta primer mix, a second PCR ran for 7 to 11 cycles. TCRdb reprocessed the 5' RACE reads via MiXCR and lists one record per CDR3 protein. The table includes 850,000 to 950,000 distinct CDR3 sequences, 29% detected once. The sequencing sample was made of blood. These receptors all stem from a woman at least 80 years old in good health.

The rearrangement uses TRBV12-3 or TRBV12-4 and TRBJ2-3; TRBD2 agrees at 10 bases. This CDR3 region has 17 residues. Trimming cost V 7 bases and J 0 bases; bases outside gene matches: 10. This CDR3 reads CASNFPQRGGSTDTQYF. The CDR3 DNA sequence: TGTGCCAGCAATTTCCCCCAGCGGGGGGGAAGCACAGATACGCAGTATTTT.

A few counts support this clonotype. The V and J genes are TRBV12-3 or TRBV12-4 and TRBJ2-7, with 11 bases lining up with TRBD1. CDR3 length equals 13 residues. V lost 7 bases, J lost 6 bases, and 5 bases stayed unmatched. The CDR3 DNA reads TGTGCCAGCAATTTGGGACAGGGGGGCGAGCAGTACTTC. Encoded protein: CASNLGQGGEQYF.

To note about this clonotype: A clone one base away is much larger, so this may be a read error. V is TRBV9 and J is TRBJ2-5; 8 bases are a match to TRBD1. The CDR3 is made up of 13 amino acids. Germline V CDR1 and CDR2: SGDLS, YYNGEE. As DNA, the CDR3 is TGTGCCGGCAGGGGGCAGGGAGAAGAGACCCAGTACTTC. Amino acids: CAGRGQGEETQYF.

The V and J genes are TRBV11-2 and TRBJ2-4, with D unresolved. Matching the DNA end better, TRBJ2-5 makes the J call doubtful. The CDR3 is 14 amino acids. Per germline, CDR1 SGHAT and CDR2 FQNNGV. This CDR3 reads CASSLRIFGETQYF. DNA of the CDR3: TGTGCCAGCAGCTTAAGGATTTTCGGGGAGACCCAGTACTTC.

In the case of this clonotype: One junction end disagrees with the germline gene, perhaps due to a read error. The CDR3 nucleotides are TGCACCAGCAGTCCCGGAGGCTCTGATACGCAGTATTTT. Translated, it gives CTSSPGGSDTQYF. V gene TRBV28 combines with J gene TRBJ2-3, with D possibly matching TRBD2 (5 bases). The CDR3 consists of 13 residues. Germline V gene sequence: CDR1 MDHEN, CDR2 SYDVKM.

At least ten counts were recorded for this clonotype. The chain is built from TRBV10-3 and TRBJ2-5; 9 positions agree with TRBD1. Per the germline V gene, CDR1 is ENHRY and CDR2 is SYGVKD. J was trimmed by 3 bases and V by 6 bases; bases with no gene match: 11. The CDR3 loop spans 16 amino acids. DNA for the CDR3: TGTGCCATCAGCCGAGGGACAGGGACCGGCGAAGAGACCCAGTACTTC. Translating gives CAISRGTGTGEETQYF.

This clonotype was recorded once. The rearrangement uses TRBV9 and TRBJ2-1; D might be TRBD1 (6 bases). The CDR3 has 15 amino acids. Per germline, CDR1 SGDLS and CDR2 YYNGEE. V was clipped by 0 bases and J by 8 bases, with 15 bases between them. For the CDR3, the DNA is TGTGCCAGCAGCGTAGCAATAGGGGGTTGGGATGAGCAGTTCTTC. Protein sequence: CASSVAIGGWDEQFF.

This clonotype came up a few times. A junction end diverges from the germline sequence, so it may reflect a read error. This CDR3 is CSARDLAGVNTGELFF. The CDR3, as DNA: TGCAGTGCCAGAGACTTAGCGGGGGTAAACACCGGGGAGCTGTTTTTT. This sequence joins TRBV20-1 and TRBJ2-2; 9 bases fit TRBD2. CDR3 size: 16 residues. Germline V CDR1 and CDR2: DFQATT, SNEGSKA (reference sequence).

In the case of this clonotype: A junction end diverges from the germline sequence, so it may reflect a read error. V gene TRBV4-3 combines with J gene TRBJ2-5; D may be TRBD1 (6 bases). The end of the DNA aligns better with TRBJ2-7, so the J call may be wrong. The germline V gene encodes CDR1 LGHNA and CDR2 YSLEER. The CDR3 consists of 13 residues. The CDR3 DNA is TGCGCCAACAGCCAAGAACAGGGCTCCGAGCAGTACTTC. Translation gives CANSQEQGSEQYF.

Comments on this clonotype: The germline gene is not matched at one end of the junction; a read error may be the cause. CDR3 in amino acids: CAGSLKDSGNTIYF. The CDR3 DNA reads TGTGCCGGCAGCCTCAAGGACTCTGGAAACACCATATATTTT. V is TRBV7-6 and J is TRBJ1-3; D remains unclear. The CDR3 spans 14 residues. The germline CDR1 and CDR2 sequences are SGHVS and FNYEAQ.

The chain combines TRBV6-2 or TRBV6-3 with TRBJ2-4; the match to TRBD1 covers 8 bases. The assigned J gene may be wrong: the sequence end matches TRBJ2-7 better. The CDR3 runs to 17 residues. Germline CDR1 is MNHEY and CDR2 is SVGEGT. The CDR3 DNA follows: TGTGCCAGCAGCACCTTATTCTCAGGGGGCAGGGGGATCGAGCAGTACTTC. Its protein product is CASSTLFSGGRGIEQYF.

This clonotype showed up many times. The V and J genes are TRBV20-1 and TRBJ2-7, with TRBD1 matching over 7 bases. CDR1 and CDR2 (germline): DFQATT, SNEGSKA (reference sequence). This CDR3 is 14 amino acids long. Trimming removed 0 bases from V and 7 bases from J; junction bases left unmatched: 9. The CDR3 region is CSARDHRGPREQYF. The CDR3 region has the DNA TGCAGTGCTAGAGATCACAGGGGCCCAAGGGAGCAGTACTTC.

This chain links TRBV7-8 with TRBJ1-2, with 8 nucleotides matching TRBD1. The germline V gene encodes CDR1 SGHVS and CDR2 FQNEAQ. V was clipped by 4 bases and J by 3 bases; unmatched bases: 7. CDR3 length: 15 residues. In DNA, the CDR3 is TGTGCCAGCAGCTCCCGGACAGGGCTGGACTATGGCTACACCTTC. Encoded protein: CASSSRTGLDYGYTF. Full variable domain (remainder filled in from reference TRBV7-8 and TRBJ1-2): GAGVSQSPRYKVAKRGQDVALRCDPISGHVSLFWYQQALGQGPEFLTYFQNEAQLDKSGLPSDRFFAERPEGSVSTLKIQRTQQEDSAVYLCASSSRTGLDYGYTFGSGTRLTVV.

The sample holds one count of this clonotype. V gene TRBV7-2 combines with J gene TRBJ2-6; 7 positions agree with TRBD1. CDR1 SGHTA and CDR2 FQGNSA come from the germline V gene. Trimming at V came to 5 bases and at J to 1 base, leaving 2 bases not matched to a gene. This CDR3 region has 15 residues. The CDR3 is CASSLDRSGANVLTF. Written as DNA, the CDR3 is TGTGCCAGCAGCCTGGACAGGTCTGGGGCCAACGTCCTGACTTTC.

This clonotype occurred many times. The chain combines TRBV7-2 with TRBJ2-7, with TRBD1 identical over 8 bases. CDR1 and CDR2 (germline): SGHTA, FQGNSA. The CDR3 sequence is 16 residues long. The V segment lost 5 bases and the J segment 4 bases; nucleotides outside the gene matches: 13. DNA of the CDR3: TGTGCCAGCAGCCCCGGACAGGGTGGGATCACGTACGAGCAGTACTTC. Its protein is CASSPGQGGITYEQYF.

The rearrangement joins TRBV4-3 to TRBJ2-1; D gene ambiguous. Germline-derived CDR1 and CDR2 are LGHNA and YSLEER. This CDR3 has 15 residues. V lost 0 bases and J 4 bases, leaving 10 bases between the germline ends. The CDR3 loop is CASSQELQVYNEQFF. The CDR3 DNA reads TGCGCCAGCAGCCAAGAGCTTCAGGTGTACAATGAGCAGTTCTTC.

There are many counts of this clonotype. DNA for the CDR3: TGTGCCAGCAGCCAAGCGTTTAGCGGGGGGGTCGGAGATACGCAGTATTTT. Residues: CASSQAFSGGVGDTQYF. The gene calls are TRBV3-1 and TRBJ2-3, with TRBD2 identical over 11 bases. V lost 1 base, J lost 5 bases, and 8 bases stayed unmatched. The CDR3 has 17 amino acids. Germline values: CDR1 LGHDT, CDR2 YNNKEL (reference sequence).

This clonotype has more than one count but fewer than ten. The chain has TRBV19 and TRBJ2-5; D gene unclear. There are 13 residues in the CDR3. V was trimmed by 5 bases and J by 5 bases, leaving 12 bases between them. Germline lookup yields CDR1 LNHDA and CDR2 SQIVND (reference sequence). CDR3 sequence reads: CASSVSGWETQYF. The CDR3, as DNA: TGTGCCAGTAGTGTGTCTGGGTGGGAGACCCAGTACTTC.

This clonotype was seen only a few times. CDR3: CASSFGVRDTEAFF. CDR3 coding DNA: TGTGCCAGCAGTTTTGGGGTTAGAGACACTGAAGCTTTCTTT. The rearrangement links TRBV27 to TRBJ1-1; D call uncertain. V lost 3 bases to trimming and J lost 3 bases, with 11 bases between them. Germline lookup yields CDR1 MNHEY and CDR2 SMNVEV (reference sequence). This CDR3 is 14 amino acids long.

The rearrangement uses TRBV7-8 and TRBJ2-2; D not certain. This CDR3 spans 13 amino acids. The V and J ends lost 4 bases and 3 bases respectively, with 6 bases between them. Germline V lookup: CDR1 SGHVS, CDR2 FQNEAQ. For the CDR3, the DNA is TGTGCCAGCAGCTCCATAGACACCGGGGAGCTGTTTTTT. Translation: CASSSIDTGELFF.

This clonotype was observed at least ten times. This chain joins TRBV5-1 and TRBJ2-6; TRBD1 aligns across 7 bases. Looked up from germline, CDR1 is SGHRS and CDR2 is YFSETQ. CDR3 length: 19 amino acids. V lost 4 bases and J lost 2; bases outside the gene matches: 15. CDR3 loop: CASSRTSGTDSTGANVLTF. CDR3 nucleotides: TGCGCCAGCAGCCGGACCTCCGGGACAGATTCTACTGGGGCCAACGTCCTGACTTTC.

This clonotype is a singleton in its sample. This may be a read error, as it is one base from a much larger clone. The J gene is TRBJ1-2, the V gene TRBV7-2; a possible D gene is TRBD1 (5 bases). The CDR3 length is 16 residues. Trimming took 0 bases from V and 4 from J, leaving 15 bases between them. Germline V gives CDR1 SGHTA, CDR2 FQGNSA. This chain's CDR3 is CASSLAGAGDPYGYTF. The CDR3 DNA sequence: TGTGCCAGCAGCTTAGCAGGGGCAGGAGACCCCTATGGCTACACCTTC. Filled out from reference TRBV7-2 and TRBJ1-2, the complete variable domain reads GAGVSQSPSNKVTEKGKDVELRCDPISGHTALYWYRQSLGQGLEFLIYFQGNSAPDKSGLPSDRFSAERTGGSVSTLTIQRTQQEDSAVYLCASSLAGAGDPYGYTFGSGTRLTVV.

This clonotype showed up many times. This sequence joins TRBV20-1 and TRBJ1-6; unclear D gene. CDR1 DFQATT and CDR2 SNEGSKA come from the germline V gene (reference sequence). The CDR3 sequence is 13 residues long. The germline V and J ends were trimmed by 1 base and 6 bases, with 7 bases remaining between them. CDR3 amino acids: CSARVRSNSPLHF. DNA for the CDR3: TGCAGTGCTAGAGTCAGGAGTAATTCACCCCTCCACTTT.

This rearrangement joins TRBV6-2 or TRBV6-3 to TRBJ1-5; D is uncertain. Germline-derived CDR1 and CDR2 are MNHEY and SVGEGT. Trimming took 6 bases from V and 3 from J, leaving 6 bases between them. The CDR3 consists of 12 residues. Written as DNA, the CDR3 is TGTGCCAGCAGCGACTTCAATCAGCCCCAGCATTTT. It is translated as CASSDFNQPQHF.

This clonotype was recorded at least ten times. The chain recombines TRBV12-3 or TRBV12-4 with TRBJ2-1; 10 positions match TRBD2. Trimming removed 3 bases from V and 6 bases from J; junction bases left unmatched: 5. The CDR3 extends over 15 amino acids. CDR3 nucleotide sequence: TGTGCCAGCAGTTTGGGACTAGCGTTCACCAATGAGCAGTTCTTC. The encoded protein is CASSLGLAFTNEQFF.

This chain joins TRBV19 and TRBJ2-5; the match to TRBD2 covers 7 bases. Germline CDR1 LNHDA, CDR2 SQIVND (reference sequence). The trim removed 3 bases at V and 5 bases at J, leaving 9 bases unmatched. The CDR3 has 15 amino acids. CDR3 DNA sequence: TGTGCCAGTAGTATCGGGACGTTCGGGGGGGAGACCCAGTACTTC. Its protein product is CASSIGTFGGETQYF. Using reference TRBV19 and TRBJ2-5 for the parts outside the CDR3, the full variable domain is DGGITQSPKYLFRKEGQNVTLSCEQNLNHDAMYWYRQDPGQGLRLIYYSQIVNDFQKGDIAEGYSVSREKKESFPLTVTSAQKNPTAFYLCASSIGTFGGETQYFGPGTRLLVL.